This T cell receptor beta chain was found in a study of vaccination and CD4 T cells after COVID-19 (dated by TCRdb to between 2021 and 2024). With regard to the full study: Convalescent patients had a positive SARS-CoV-2 result on nasal swab PCR, and of these patients, nine had mild disease and one had severe disease. The convalescent cohort included six males and four females, with two Hispanic individuals, seven Caucasians, two Asians and one multiracial person. Two doses of either the Pfizer-BioNTech BNT162b2 vaccine (n=8) or the Moderna mRNA-1273 vaccine (n=2) were administered to participants. Post-COVID blood samples were collected from convalescent patients a median of roughly 100 days after diagnosis, with a range of roughly 30 to 161 days. The time from the second vaccine dose to post-vaccine blood sampling had a median of 72 days and ranged from roughly 13 to 241 days. Culture stimuli were overlapping spike peptide pools from SARS-CoV-2 and from the common cold coronaviruses HCoV-NL63, HCoV-OC43 and HCoV-229E. Control cultures used a CEFX viral epitope pool as positive control, an HIV-1 Nef peptide pool as negative control, or no peptide. In more than eight COVID-19 convalescent patients and several infection-naive healthy vaccine recipients, researchers compared the spike-specific CD4+ TCR repertoire from before mRNA vaccination with the repertoire from after. Findings and caveats that apply to the study as a whole: Relatively few convalescent patients were included in the study, and early timepoints after natural infection were not analyzed. Among convalescent patients, a median about 86% of the SARS-CoV-2-reactive clones seen after vaccination appeared only after vaccination, which suggests priming specific to the vaccine. An increase in the median number of SARS-CoV-2-reactive clonotypes from approximately 23 after infection to 35 to 40 after vaccination was observed, but the change was not found to be significant. Of the vaccine-specific clones in convalescent patients, 304 of 307, or nearly all, reacted only to SARS-CoV-2 spike and did not cross-react with common cold coronaviruses.

Deletion took 5 bases off V and 4 bases off J, with a span of 9 bases between the germline ends. The CDR3 sequence holds 13 residues, the cysteine and phenylalanine included. Only the CDR3 region is kept as DNA, spanning 39 bases read in frame from base 1. Per the publication, the treatment or condition label means: roughly 11-day PBMC culture with coronavirus spike peptide pools or control peptides (ViraFEST assay). To expand antigen-specific T cells with peptide pools and then pick out the expanded clonotypes through TCR sequencing, the study relied on the ViraFEST assay. The convalescent patients' positive SARS-CoV-2 PCR tests fell between March and December 2020, which was before the Alpha, Beta and Delta variants emerged in the United States. Each well held 2 million to 2.5 million PBMCs cultured with around 9 ug/ml peptide pools in IMDM containing about 5% human AB serum and around 9 IU/ml IL-2. On days 3 and 7, half of the culture medium was replaced with fresh IL-2-containing medium. CD4+ T cells were isolated after roughly eleven days of culture through negative selection using the EasySep CD4+ T cell isolation kit. Ficoll-Paque Plus gradient centrifugation was used to isolate PBMCs from whole blood, and the isolated PBMCs were then either used fresh or cryopreserved at -140C. In general, triplicate wells were set up for every culture condition.

Library construction relied on PCR. TCR sequencing of DNA from cultured CD4+ T cells used the Oncomine TCR Beta short-read assay at the Johns Hopkins FTIC core. The QIAamp micro DNA kit was used to extract genomic DNA from the cultured CD4+ T cells. Oncomine TCR Beta libraries made from cultured CD4+ T cells were pooled using unique dual indexes and sequenced on an Illumina iSeq 100. Per the original workflow: Non-productive sequences were filtered out, and CDR3s that did not start with C, did not end with F or W, or were shorter than 7 amino acids were discarded. The MANAFEST web application identified antigen-specific clonotypes by comparing peptide-stimulated wells against reference wells and other culture wells. Positive clones required FDR below 0.05, an odds ratio above 5, and productive frequency above 0.1% in at least two of three replicate wells. A clonotype counted as cross-reactive if it showed significant expansion both in the SARS-CoV-2 spike wells and in at least one common cold coronavirus spike condition. Using R version 3.6.1, CDR3 homology was evaluated through Levenshtein distances (stringdist) along with unrooted phylogenetic trees (ape). TCRdb applied fastp at Q25 and MiXCR to the public reads, then kept only in-frame beta chains. For every CDR3 protein sequence, its rows merge into one entry that carries the most common genes and DNA. For this entry, the V and J calls and clone size follow TCRdb and not the study's own pipeline. The sample table contains about 14,000 distinct CDR3 sequences; only one count was recorded for about 51% of them. Together, the top ten hold approximately 10% of the sample.

Of note for this clonotype: It has no known antigen specificity. The record has no base qualities; no much larger clone is one base away.

The sample taken for sequencing was CD4+ T cells from blood, cultured in vitro. The chain employs TRBV12-3 or TRBV12-4 and TRBJ1-5; perhaps TRBD1 is the D gene, with 6 bases matching. The sequence came from a human donor who had recovered from COVID-19. The DNA reads TGTGCCAGCAGTAACAGGGTTAATCAGCCCCAGCATTTT. Its protein reads: CASSNRVNQPQHF.